The T cell receptor beta chain under discussion was sequenced for a study of blood T cell repertoires in COVID-19. Germline V gives CDR1 MDHEN, CDR2 SYDVKM. The CDR3 totals 12 residues. The ends were cut back, 1 base at V and 3 bases at J, with 4 bases in the middle. The data were produced by immunoSEQ multiplex PCR, yet TCRdb's version contains in-frame clones alone and is incomplete. The table has approximately 100,000 clones, approximately 90% seen once. What was sequenced was peripheral blood. The origin of this receptor is a man in his fifties or sixties with acute or convalescent COVID-19. The V call is TRBV28, the J call TRBJ2-7; D gene uncertain. The CDR3 bases are TGTGCCAGCAGTTTATACAGCTACGAGCAGTACTTC. This codes for CASSLYSYEQYF.